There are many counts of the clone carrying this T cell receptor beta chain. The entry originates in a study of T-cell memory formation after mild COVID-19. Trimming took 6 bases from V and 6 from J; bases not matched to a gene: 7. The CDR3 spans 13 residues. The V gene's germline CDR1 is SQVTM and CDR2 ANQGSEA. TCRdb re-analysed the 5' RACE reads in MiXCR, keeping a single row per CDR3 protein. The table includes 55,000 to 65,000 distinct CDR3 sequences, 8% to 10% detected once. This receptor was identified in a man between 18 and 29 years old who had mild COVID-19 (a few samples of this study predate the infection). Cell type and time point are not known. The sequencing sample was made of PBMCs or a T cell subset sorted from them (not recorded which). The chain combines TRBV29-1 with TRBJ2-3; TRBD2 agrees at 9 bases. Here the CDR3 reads CSVGRLAADTQYF. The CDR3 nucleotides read TGCAGCGTGGGTAGACTAGCGGCGGATACGCAGTATTTT.